This record concerns one TCR beta chain sequence. The data were obtained in a study of blood T cell repertoires in COVID-19. In the study overall: Samples taken during acute and convalescent COVID-19 were collected in the United States, Italy and Spain. Sample material is recorded as cDNA or gDNA derived from T cells, B-cell-depleted T cells, or PBMCs.

The protocol was immunoSEQ multiplex PCR, while the TCRdb copy is restricted to in-frame clones and leaves out a portion. The sample includes 30,000 to 40,000 clones, roughly 80% of them seen just once. CDR3 length: 17 residues. Trimming at V came to 2 bases and at J to 4 bases, leaving 10 bases not matched to a gene. Germline lookup yields CDR1 MGHRA and CDR2 YSYEKL. The sequenced material came from peripheral blood. The chain couples TRBV4-1 to TRBJ2-3; 9 bases line up with TRBD1. This TCR was recovered from a man in his fifties or sixties with COVID-19, enrolled during active disease. DNA for the CDR3: TGCGCCAGCAGCCAAACCGGGACAGGGCTGGTGGCAGATACGCAGTATTTT. It is translated as CASSQTGTGLVADTQYF.